These 5 T cell receptor beta chains came from one sample sequenced in a study of radiotherapy plus CTLA-4 blockade in lung cancer. The method was immunoSEQ multiplex PCR; TCRdb's version includes in-frame clones alone and lacks a portion of them. The top ten hold approximately 5.2% of the sample, which has roughly 120,000 clones, about four fifths seen once. The specimen was peripheral blood, collected from a patient treated with radiotherapy plus ipilimumab. The source of these receptors is a human donor with non-small cell lung cancer who had a partial response to radiotherapy plus ipilimumab.

The chain is built from TRBV7-9 and TRBJ2-3; no clear D gene. This CDR3 contains 14 residues. Germline values: CDR1 SEHNR, CDR2 FQNEAQ (reference sequence). V lost 5 bases and J lost 7, with 16 bases in between. This CDR3 is CASSPSAAPYTQYF. In DNA, the CDR3 is TGTGCCAGCAGCCCAAGCGCTGCCCCATATACGCAGTATTTT.

This clone was recorded only once. The chain joins TRBV6-1 to TRBJ1-5; possibly TRBD1 for D (6 bases). From germline, CDR1 is MNHNS and CDR2 SASEGT. The CDR3 runs to 12 residues. Trimming stripped 6 bases from V and 5 bases from J, with 8 bases between. The CDR3 loop is CASRAGDQPQHF. In nucleotides, the CDR3 is TGTGCCAGCAGAGCAGGGGATCAGCCCCAGCATTTT.

This clone was observed once. This chain connects TRBV11-2 to TRBJ1-2; D is perhaps TRBD1 (5 bases). The CDR3 is 16 amino acids. Germline loops: CDR1 SGHAT, CDR2 FQNNGV. V was cut by 4 bases and J by 0 bases, with 15 bases left in between. The CDR3 region has the DNA TGTGCCAGCAGCTCACGACAGCGGGGCTCTAACTATGGCTACACCTTC. Residues: CASSSRQRGSNYGYTF.

CDR3 region: CSVTPQETQYF. The CDR3 DNA reads as TGCAGCGTTACACCGCAAGAGACCCAGTACTTC. This chain uses TRBV29-1 with TRBJ2-5; D call uncertain. The V end lost 5 bases, the J end lost 2 bases, and 6 bases lay between the germline ends. The germline V gene has CDR1 SQVTM and CDR2 ANQGSEA. The CDR3 is 11 amino acids.

This clone was counted once. This rearrangement joins TRBV30 to TRBJ1-2; the match to TRBD1 covers 9 bases. The junction had 7 bases not matched to a gene; V was cut back by 3 bases and J by 8 bases. The CDR3 spans 13 residues. Germline V gene data show CDR1 as GTSNPN and CDR2 as SVGIG (reference sequence). The CDR3 protein is CAWRQQGASGYTF. CDR3 sequence (DNA): TGTGCCTGGAGGCAACAGGGGGCGAGCGGCTACACCTTC.